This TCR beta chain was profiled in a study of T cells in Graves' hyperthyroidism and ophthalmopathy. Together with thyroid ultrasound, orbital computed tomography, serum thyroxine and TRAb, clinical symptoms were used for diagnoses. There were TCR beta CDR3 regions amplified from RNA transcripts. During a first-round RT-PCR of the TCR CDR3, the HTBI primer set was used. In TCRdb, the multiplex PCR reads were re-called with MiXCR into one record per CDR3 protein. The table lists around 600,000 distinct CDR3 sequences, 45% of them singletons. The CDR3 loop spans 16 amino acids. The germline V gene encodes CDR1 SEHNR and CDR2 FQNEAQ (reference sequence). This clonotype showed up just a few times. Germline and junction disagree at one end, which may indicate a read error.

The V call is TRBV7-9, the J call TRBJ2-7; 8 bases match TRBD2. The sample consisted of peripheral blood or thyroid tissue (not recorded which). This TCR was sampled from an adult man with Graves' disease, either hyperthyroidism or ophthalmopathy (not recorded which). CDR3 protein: CASSLVGSGTSYGQYF. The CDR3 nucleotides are TGTGCCAGCAGCTTAGTAGGTAGCGGGACCTCCTACGGGCAGTACTTC.